The 27 T cell receptor beta chains below all came from one sample that was sequenced in a study of blood T cell repertoires in COVID-19. The table came from immunoSEQ multiplex PCR; TCRdb's copy has only in-frame clones and leaves some out. Of fewer than 120,000 clones listed, around nine tenths are singletons. What was sequenced was peripheral blood. The receptors stem from a woman in her fifties or sixties with acute or convalescent COVID-19.

The chain carries TRBV19 and TRBJ2-5; 7 bases are shared with TRBD2. Germline V gene sequence: CDR1 LNHDA, CDR2 SQIVND (reference sequence). The CDR3 is made up of 14 amino acids. The V and J ends lost 5 bases and 4 bases, in that order; junction bases with no gene match: 7. CDR3 coding DNA: TGTGCCAGTAGTCGAAGCGGGAACGGAGAGACCCAGTACTTC. Amino acid sequence: CASSRSGNGETQYF.

The chain is built from TRBV6-2 or TRBV6-3 and TRBJ2-1, with a weak D call TRBD2 (5 bases). Germline CDR1 is MNHEY and CDR2 is SVGEGT. The CDR3 is 12 residues long. V gave up 5 bases and J gave up 9 bases, with 11 bases separating them. CDR3 sequence reads: CASSGERSEQFF. The CDR3 bases are TGTGCCAGCAGTGGGGAGCGGAGTGAGCAGTTCTTC.

About this clone itself: Other DNA sequences in the same sample also yield this CDR3. The V and J genes are TRBV18 and TRBJ1-5; no clear D. Germline V lookup: CDR1 KGHSH, CDR2 LQKENI. This CDR3 spans 13 amino acids. With 2 bases removed from V and 7 bases from J, the gap between germline ends came to 9 bases. CDR3 in amino acids: CASSPGREQPQHF. In DNA, the CDR3 is TGTGCCAGCTCACCAGGACGGGAGCAGCCCCAGCATTTT.

The chain links TRBV5-1 to TRBJ2-1, with TRBD2 identical over 7 bases. This CDR3 is built from 14 residues. J gave up 5 bases and V 3 bases, and 5 bases lay outside the gene matches. CDR1 is SGHRS and CDR2 is YFSETQ in the germline V gene. CDR3 sequence reads: CASSWSGTNNEQFF. DNA for the CDR3: TGCGCCAGCAGCTGGAGCGGGACTAACAATGAGCAGTTCTTC.

With respect to this clone: Other DNA sequences within the sample encode an identical CDR3. The chain is built from TRBV7-9 and TRBJ2-7; 7 bases line up with TRBD2. This CDR3 region has 12 residues. Unmatched junction bases numbered 3, after V lost 3 bases and J lost 7 bases. Germline CDR1 and CDR2: SEHNR and FQNEAQ (reference sequence). Written as DNA, the CDR3 is TGTGCCAGCAGCTTCCCGGGGGGAGAGCAGTACTTC. It translates to CASSFPGGEQYF.

This clone came up a few times. The chain has TRBV5-5 and TRBJ1-6; 9 bases map to TRBD1. CDR1 and CDR2 from the germline V gene are SGHKS and YYEKEE (reference sequence). Losses at the gene ends were 1 base for V and 7 bases for J; bases not matched to a gene: 0. The CDR3 has 14 residues. The CDR3 loop is CASSLTGGNSPLHF. The CDR3 DNA reads TGTGCCAGCAGCTTGACAGGGGGCAATTCACCCCTCCACTTT.

This clone appeared once. The chain employs TRBV10-3 and TRBJ2-5; D remains unclear. Germline CDR1 ENHRY, CDR2 SYGVKD. The CDR3 runs 13 residues. Deletions cut 5 bases from V and 5 bases from J, with 12 bases between. In DNA form, the CDR3 reads TGTGCCATCAGTCTCAAAGTGGAGGAGACCCAGTACTTC. Translation gives CAISLKVEETQYF.

This rearrangement joins TRBV11-3 to TRBJ1-1; weak D call: TRBD1 (6 bases). V was pared by 1 base and J by 1 base, with 19 bases between. The CDR3 loop spans 18 amino acids. Germline CDR1 is SGHNT and CDR2 is YENEEA. The DNA for the CDR3 is TGTGCCAGCAGCTTAGGGTCAGCAGGGGACACCTCGAACACTGAAGCTTTCTTT. Amino acids: CASSLGSAGDTSNTEAFF. Looking up the rest from reference TRBV11-3 and TRBJ1-1 gives the full variable domain: EAGVVQSPRYKIIEKKQPVAFWCNPISGHNTLYWYLQNLGQGPELLIRYENEEAVDDSQLPKDRFSAERLKGVDSTLKIQPAELGDSAVYLCASSLGSAGDTSNTEAFFGQGTRLTVV.

The chain recombines TRBV2 with TRBJ2-3; tentatively, D is TRBD1 (5 bases). V was pared by 6 bases and J by 1 base, with 14 bases between. Germline V gene data show CDR1 as SNHLY and CDR2 as FYNNEI. The CDR3 is 15 amino acids. CDR3 nucleotide sequence: TGTGCCAGCAGAGAACAGGAAGCCCGCACAGATACGCAGTATTTT. It codes for CASREQEARTDTQYF. Together with reference TRBV2 and TRBJ2-3, the CDR3 gives the full variable domain: EPEVTQTPSHQVTQMGQEVILRCVPISNHLYFYWYRQILGQKVEFLVSFYNNEISEKSEIFDDQFSVERPDGSNFTLKIRSTKLEDSAMYFCASREQEARTDTQYFGPGTRLTVL.

The V and J genes are TRBV23-1 and TRBJ2-1; perhaps TRBD2 as D (6 bases). TRBV23-1 carries the ORF label, with uncertain function. CDR3 size: 15 residues. Trimming removed 4 bases from V and 6 bases from J, with 16 bases in between. Here the CDR3 DNA reads TGCGCCAGCAGTCCGCGGAGGGGTGGATCCAATGAGCAGTTCTTC. Amino acid sequence: CASSPRRGGSNEQFF.

A few counts support this clone. The chain joins TRBV7-9 to TRBJ2-7; maybe TRBD1 (6 bases). The V end lost 3 bases, the J end lost 5 bases, and 17 bases lay between the germline ends. The CDR3 has 15 residues. The germline V gene has CDR1 SEHNR and CDR2 FQNEAQ (reference sequence). The CDR3 loop reads CASSFGGDPSHEQYF. DNA for the CDR3: TGTGCCAGCAGCTTTGGGGGCGATCCATCCCACGAGCAGTACTTC. The variable domain in full, with the rest retrieved from reference TRBV7-9 and TRBJ2-7, is DTGVSQNPRHKITKRGQNVTFRCDPISEHNRLYWYRQTLGQGPEFLTYFQNEAQLEKSRLLSDRFSAERPKGSFSTLEIQRTEQGDSAMYLCASSFGGDPSHEQYFGPGTRLTVT.

The chain joins TRBV3-1 (or the pseudogene TRBV3-2) to TRBJ2-7; TRBD1 matches 8 bases. Germline-derived CDR1 and CDR2 are LGHDT and YNNKEL (reference sequence). This CDR3 region has 18 residues. The V segment lost 0 bases and the J segment 4 bases; nucleotides outside the gene matches: 14. CDR3 DNA: TGTGCCAGCAGCCAAGATCTTCCCCCGGCCAGGACAGGGTACGAGCAGTACTTC. Translation: CASSQDLPPARTGYEQYF.

The rearrangement links TRBV3-1 (or the pseudogene TRBV3-2) to TRBJ1-2; 8 bases map to TRBD1. The germline CDR1 and CDR2 sequences are LGHDT and YNNKEL (reference sequence). V shed 4 bases, J shed 2 bases, and the junction held 6 bases outside the gene matches. The CDR3 is 15 residues long. As DNA, the CDR3 is TGTGCCAGCAGCCGGGACAGGAATGCAAACTATGGCTACACCTTC. This encodes CASSRDRNANYGYTF.

This clone was recorded a few times. This chain connects TRBV19 to TRBJ1-1; D is possibly TRBD1 (5 bases). CDR3 length: 14 residues. CDR1 and CDR2 from the germline V gene are LNHDA and SQIVND (reference sequence). Deletions cut 7 bases from V and 4 bases from J, with 16 bases between. CDR3 DNA sequence: TGTGCCAGTATCCCGGACCTCAGGGCCACTGAAGCTTTCTTT. It codes for CASIPDLRATEAFF.

This rearrangement joins TRBV5-1 to TRBJ1-5, with D hard to call. This CDR3 comprises 15 residues. V dropped 0 bases and J dropped 0 bases, with 7 bases sitting between them. The V gene's germline CDR1 is SGHRS and CDR2 YFSETQ. Here the CDR3 DNA reads TGCGCCAGCAGCTTGGATAGTTATAGCAATCAGCCCCAGCATTTT. Encoded protein: CASSLDSYSNQPQHF.

The rearrangement uses TRBV19 and TRBJ1-4; a possible D gene is TRBD1 (5 bases). The CDR3 contains 13 residues. V was shortened by 7 bases and J by 8 bases, with 14 bases between the two germline ends. Germline CDR1 reads LNHDA; CDR2 reads SQIVND (reference sequence). CDR3 coding DNA: TGTGCCAGTAAGGAGACAGCAGGCGAAAAACTGTTTTTT. Translation gives CASKETAGEKLFF. Full variable domain (rest looked up from reference TRBV19 and TRBJ1-4): DGGITQSPKYLFRKEGQNVTLSCEQNLNHDAMYWYRQDPGQGLRLIYYSQIVNDFQKGDIAEGYSVSREKKESFPLTVTSAQKNPTAFYLCASKETAGEKLFFGSGTQLSVL.

The chain links TRBV18 to TRBJ2-5; TRBD1 agrees at 7 bases. The V gene's germline CDR1 is KGHSH and CDR2 LQKENI. The CDR3 has 15 amino acids. V lost 3 bases and J lost 5; bases outside the gene matches: 9. The CDR3 DNA reads as TGTGCCAGCTCACCCCGGGCAGGGGGAGTGGAGACCCAGTACTTC. Protein sequence: CASSPRAGGVETQYF.

The chain is built from TRBV18 and TRBJ1-5; weak D call: TRBD1 (6 bases). The CDR3 is 15 amino acids. V was shortened by 4 bases and J by 4 bases, with 14 bases between the two germline ends. The germline gives CDR1 KGHSH, CDR2 LQKENI. The CDR3 is CASSHTGKGNQPQHF. The DNA for the CDR3 is TGTGCCAGCTCACATACAGGGAAGGGAAATCAGCCCCAGCATTTT.

The chain uses TRBV3-1 (or the pseudogene TRBV3-2) and TRBJ1-1; 8 bases map to TRBD1. This CDR3 contains 17 residues. V was clipped by 4 bases and J by 5 bases; unmatched bases: 15. Germline lookup yields CDR1 LGHDT and CDR2 YNNKEL (reference sequence). CDR3 coding DNA: TGTGCCAGCAGCCCCAATCGACAGGGGATAGGGGGTACTGAAGCTTTCTTT. This encodes CASSPNRQGIGGTEAFF.

The V and J genes are TRBV29-1 and TRBJ2-2, with unresolved D. The CDR3 runs 15 residues. Germline CDR1 reads SQVTM; CDR2 reads ANQGSEA. V lost 5 bases to trimming and J lost 7 bases, with 20 bases between them. The CDR3 bases are TGCAGCGTTCTCCAGCACCAGGTTGCAGGCGGGGAGCTGTTTTTT. The encoded protein is CSVLQHQVAGGELFF.

The count of this clone is one. The chain combines TRBV28 with TRBJ1-2; tentatively, D is TRBD1 (6 bases). Germline V gene sequence: CDR1 MDHEN, CDR2 SYDVKM. CDR3 size: 14 residues. Trimming took 4 bases from V and 4 from J, leaving 13 bases between them. CDR3 DNA: TGTGCCAGCAGTTCCAGGGGCCGAGGCTATGGCTACACCTTC. It yields the protein CASSSRGRGYGYTF.

The chain links TRBV19 to TRBJ2-2, with TRBD1 identical over 7 bases. V lost 1 base to trimming and J lost 3 bases; unmatched junction nucleotides: 2. Germline V gives CDR1 LNHDA, CDR2 SQIVND (reference sequence). CDR3 length: 15 residues. CDR3 nucleotide sequence: TGTGCCAGTAGTATAGGACAGGGATACACCGGGGAGCTGTTTTTT. Translated: CASSIGQGYTGELFF.

The chain recombines TRBV5-1 with TRBJ2-7, with TRBD2 matching 8 bases. V lost 0 bases, J lost 5 bases, and 7 bases stayed unmatched. This CDR3 has 15 residues. Germline CDR1 SGHRS, CDR2 YFSETQ. The CDR3 sequence: CASSLAGRGADEQYF. DNA for the CDR3: TGCGCCAGCAGCTTGGCCGGGAGGGGAGCCGACGAGCAGTACTTC. The full variable domain, completed using reference TRBV5-1 and TRBJ2-7, is KAGVTQTPRYLIKTRGQQVTLSCSPISGHRSVSWYQQTPGQGLQFLFEYFSETQRNKGNFPGRFSGRQFSNSRSEMNVSTLELGDSALYLCASSLAGRGADEQYFGPGTRLTVT.

The chain couples TRBV27 to TRBJ2-1; TRBD1 matches at 8 bases. The CDR3 runs to 15 residues. J gave up 4 bases and V 6 bases, and 8 bases lay outside the gene matches. Germline-derived CDR1 and CDR2 are MNHEY and SMNVEV (reference sequence). CDR3: CASSLPGTGYNEQFF. The CDR3 region has the DNA TGTGCCAGCAGCCTCCCCGGGACAGGATACAATGAGCAGTTCTTC.

A single count supports this clone. This sequence joins TRBV28 and TRBJ2-1; TRBD1 is a possible D gene (5 bases). V lost 6 bases to trimming and J lost 4 bases, with 16 bases between them. The CDR3 runs to 15 residues. Germline CDR1 and CDR2: MDHEN and SYDVKM. CDR3: CASSPPRVGYNEQFF. The CDR3 DNA follows: TGTGCCAGCAGCCCCCCCAGGGTTGGGTACAATGAGCAGTTCTTC. Full variable domain (outside the CDR3, taken from reference TRBV28 and TRBJ2-1): DVKVTQSSRYLVKRTGEKVFLECVQDMDHENMFWYRQDPGLGLRLIYFSYDVKMKEKGDIPEGYSVSREKKERFSLILESASTNQTSMYLCASSPPRVGYNEQFFGPGTRLTVL.

V gene TRBV7-2 combines with J gene TRBJ1-4; 10 bases map to TRBD1. CDR3 length equals 14 residues. Germline loops: CDR1 SGHTA, CDR2 FQGNSA. The trim removed 5 bases at V and 5 bases at J, leaving 2 bases unmatched. CDR3: CASSKGQGNEKLFF. The CDR3, as DNA: TGTGCCAGCAGCAAGGGACAGGGGAATGAAAAACTGTTTTTT.

V and J are TRBV18 and TRBJ2-1; D is possibly TRBD1 (5 bases). Germline lookup yields CDR1 KGHSH and CDR2 LQKENI. Trimming shortened V by 0 bases and J by 1 base, and 7 bases separated the two germline ends. This CDR3 is 15 amino acids long. This CDR3 reads CASSPPGVSYNEQFF. The CDR3, as DNA: TGTGCCAGCTCACCACCAGGGGTTTCCTACAATGAGCAGTTCTTC.